Sequencing of this T cell receptor beta chain was carried out in a study of CD8+CD57+ T cells in acquired aplastic anemia. CDR3 and TCR beta VDJ profiling relied on genomic DNA as the template. TCRdb passed the reads through MiXCR, listing each CDR3 protein once. Among more than 250,000 distinct CDR3 sequences listed, about 56% were seen once. This clonotype was sampled from a human donor with severe aplastic anemia or a healthy control (not recorded which). What was sequenced was sorted CD4+, CD8+, or CD8+CD57+ T cells (not recorded which) from PBMCs.

The chain's CDR3 is CASSVGQGRGGELFF. As DNA, the CDR3 is TGTGCCAGCAGCGTCGGACAGGGGCGAGGCGGGGAGCTGTTTTTT. The rearrangement uses TRBV9 and TRBJ2-2; 9 nucleotides agree with TRBD1. Germline-derived CDR1 and CDR2 are SGDLS and YYNGEE. The CDR3 is 15 residues long. Germline trimming cut 2 bases from V and 7 bases from J; bases unmatched to any gene: 6.